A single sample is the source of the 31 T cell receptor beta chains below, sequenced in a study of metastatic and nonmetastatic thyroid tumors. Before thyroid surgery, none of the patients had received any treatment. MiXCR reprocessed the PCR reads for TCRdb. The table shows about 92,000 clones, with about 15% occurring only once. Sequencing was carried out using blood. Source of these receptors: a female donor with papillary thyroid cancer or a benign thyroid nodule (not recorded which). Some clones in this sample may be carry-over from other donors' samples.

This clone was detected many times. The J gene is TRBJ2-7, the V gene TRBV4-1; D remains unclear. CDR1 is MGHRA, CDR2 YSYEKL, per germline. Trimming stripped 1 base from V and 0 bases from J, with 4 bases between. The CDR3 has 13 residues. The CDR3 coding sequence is TGCGCCAGCAGCCAAGGGAGCTCCTACGAGCAGTACTTC. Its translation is CASSQGSSYEQYF.

DNA of the CDR3: TGCGCCAGCAAAGAGAGGAGCGGGGGGTCCTACGAGCAGTACTTC. This encodes CASKERSGGSYEQYF. The chain employs TRBV5-1 and TRBJ2-7; TRBD2 agrees at 9 bases. Germline-derived CDR1 and CDR2 are SGHRS and YFSETQ. The CDR3 sequence is 15 residues long. V was pared by 6 bases and J by 1 base, with 8 bases of the junction left unmatched. The full variable domain, its missing parts supplied by reference TRBV5-1 and TRBJ2-7, is KAGVTQTPRYLIKTRGQQVTLSCSPISGHRSVSWYQQTPGQGLQFLFEYFSETQRNKGNFPGRFSGRQFSNSRSEMNVSTLELGDSALYLCASKERSGGSYEQYFGPGTRLTVT.

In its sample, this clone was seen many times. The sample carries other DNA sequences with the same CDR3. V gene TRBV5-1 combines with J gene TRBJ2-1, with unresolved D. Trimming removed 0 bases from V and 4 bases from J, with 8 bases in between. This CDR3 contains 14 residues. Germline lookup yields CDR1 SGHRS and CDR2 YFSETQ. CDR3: CASSLGLDYNEQFF. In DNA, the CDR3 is TGCGCCAGCAGCTTGGGACTCGATTACAATGAGCAGTTCTTC.

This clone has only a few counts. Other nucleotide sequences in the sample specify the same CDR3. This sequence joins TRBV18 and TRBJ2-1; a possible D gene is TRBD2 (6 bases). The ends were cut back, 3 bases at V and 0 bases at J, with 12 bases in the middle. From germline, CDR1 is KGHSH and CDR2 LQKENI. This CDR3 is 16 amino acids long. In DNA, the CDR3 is TGTGCCAGCTCACCGCCACTGGGGGGCTCCTACAATGAGCAGTTCTTC. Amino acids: CASSPPLGGSYNEQFF.

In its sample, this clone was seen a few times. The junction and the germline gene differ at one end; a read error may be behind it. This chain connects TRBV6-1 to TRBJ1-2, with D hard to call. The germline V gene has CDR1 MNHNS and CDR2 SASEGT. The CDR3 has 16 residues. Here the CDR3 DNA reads TGTGCCAGCAGTCTGGCGCGGGCAACAGCGTACTATGGCTACAGCTTC. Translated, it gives CASSLARATAYYGYSF.

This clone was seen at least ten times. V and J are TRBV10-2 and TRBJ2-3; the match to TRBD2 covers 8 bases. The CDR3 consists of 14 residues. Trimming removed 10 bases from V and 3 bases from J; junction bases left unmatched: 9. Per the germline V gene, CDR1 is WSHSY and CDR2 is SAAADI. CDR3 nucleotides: TGCGCCACTACCAGCGGGGGCGGGACAGATACGCAGTATTTT. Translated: CATTSGGGTDTQYF.

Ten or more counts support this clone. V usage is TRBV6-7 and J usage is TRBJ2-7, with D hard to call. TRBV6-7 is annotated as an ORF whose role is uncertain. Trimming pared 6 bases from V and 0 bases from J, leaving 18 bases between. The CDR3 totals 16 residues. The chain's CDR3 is CASRLLSGPSSYEQYF. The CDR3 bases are TGTGCCAGCAGACTTCTATCCGGCCCCTCCTCCTACGAGCAGTACTTC.

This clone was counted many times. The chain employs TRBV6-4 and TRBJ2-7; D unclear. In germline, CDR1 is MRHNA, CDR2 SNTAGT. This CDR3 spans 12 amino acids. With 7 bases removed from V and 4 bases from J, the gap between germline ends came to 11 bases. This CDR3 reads CASIMYGYEQYF. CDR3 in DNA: TGTGCCAGCATAATGTATGGGTACGAGCAGTACTTC.

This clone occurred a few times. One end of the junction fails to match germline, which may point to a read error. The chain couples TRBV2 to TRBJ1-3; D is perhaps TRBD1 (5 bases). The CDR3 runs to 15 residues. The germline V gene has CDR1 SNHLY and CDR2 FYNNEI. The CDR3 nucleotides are TGTGCCAGCATTGAAGCAGGGCGTGGTGGAAACACCATATATTTT. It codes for CASIEAGRGGNTIYF.

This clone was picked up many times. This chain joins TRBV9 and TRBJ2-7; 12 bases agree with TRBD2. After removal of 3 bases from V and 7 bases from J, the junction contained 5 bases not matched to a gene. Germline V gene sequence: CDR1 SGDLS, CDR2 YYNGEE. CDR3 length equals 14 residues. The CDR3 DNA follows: TGTGCCAGCAGCGCTAGCGGGGGGGCGTTAGAGCAGTACTTC. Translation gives CASSASGGALEQYF.

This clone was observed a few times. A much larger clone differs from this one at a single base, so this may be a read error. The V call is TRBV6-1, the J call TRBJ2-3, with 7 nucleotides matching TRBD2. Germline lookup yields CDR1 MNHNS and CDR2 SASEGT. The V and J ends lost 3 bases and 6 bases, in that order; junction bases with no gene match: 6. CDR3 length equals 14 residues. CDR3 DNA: TGTGCCAGCAGTGAGTGGGGGGGAGGTGATACGCAGTATTTT. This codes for CASSEWGGGDTQYF.

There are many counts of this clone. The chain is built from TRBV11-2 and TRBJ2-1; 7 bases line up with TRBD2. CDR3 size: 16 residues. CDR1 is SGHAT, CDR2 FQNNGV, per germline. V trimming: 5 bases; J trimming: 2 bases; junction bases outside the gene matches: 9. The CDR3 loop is CASSPLGRGPYNEQFF. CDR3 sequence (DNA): TGTGCCAGCAGCCCGTTGGGGAGGGGCCCCTACAATGAGCAGTTCTTC. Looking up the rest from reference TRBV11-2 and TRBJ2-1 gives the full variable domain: EAGVAQSPRYKIIEKRQSVAFWCNPISGHATLYWYQQILGQGPKLLIQFQNNGVVDDSQLPKDRFSAERLKGVDSTLKIQPAKLEDSAVYLCASSPLGRGPYNEQFFGPGTRLTVL.

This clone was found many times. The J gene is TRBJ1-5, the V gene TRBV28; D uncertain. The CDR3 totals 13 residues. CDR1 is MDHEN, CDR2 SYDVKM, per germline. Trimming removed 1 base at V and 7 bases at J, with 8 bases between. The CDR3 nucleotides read TGTGCCAGCAGTTTATTAGAGGAACAGCCCCAGCATTTT. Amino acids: CASSLLEEQPQHF.

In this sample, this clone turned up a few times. The DNA for the CDR3 is TGTGCCAGCAGTGAAACGCGAGGGACTAGCGGGAGTTCACAGTTCTTC. The encoded protein is CASSETRGTSGSSQFF. The V gene is TRBV6-1, the J gene TRBJ2-1; 14 bases align to TRBD2. With V trimmed by 2 bases and J by 13 bases, 10 bases remained unmatched. The CDR3 is made up of 16 amino acids. Germline CDR1 MNHNS, CDR2 SASEGT.

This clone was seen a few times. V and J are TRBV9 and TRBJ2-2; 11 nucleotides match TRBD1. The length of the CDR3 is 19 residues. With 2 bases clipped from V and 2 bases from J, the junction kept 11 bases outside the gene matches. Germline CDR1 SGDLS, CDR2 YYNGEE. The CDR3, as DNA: TGTGCCAGCAGCGTCCTAGGACAGGGGGCGACCAGAAACACCGGGGAGCTGTTTTTT. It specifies CASSVLGQGATRNTGELFF.

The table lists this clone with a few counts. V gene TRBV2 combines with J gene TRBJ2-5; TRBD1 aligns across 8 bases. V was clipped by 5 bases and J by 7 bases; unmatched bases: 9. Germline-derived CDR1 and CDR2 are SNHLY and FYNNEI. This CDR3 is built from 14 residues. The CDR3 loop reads CASSLQGAVGTQYF. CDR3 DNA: TGTGCCAGCAGTCTTCAGGGGGCAGTGGGGACCCAGTACTTC.

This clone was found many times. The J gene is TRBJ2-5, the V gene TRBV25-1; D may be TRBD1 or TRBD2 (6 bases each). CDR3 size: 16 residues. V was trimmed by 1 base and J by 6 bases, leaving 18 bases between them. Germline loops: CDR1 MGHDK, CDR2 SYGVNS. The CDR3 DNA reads TGTGCCAGCAGTGAATTCGGGAGAGGGGGTGGGAAGACCCAGTACTTC. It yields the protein CASSEFGRGGGKTQYF.

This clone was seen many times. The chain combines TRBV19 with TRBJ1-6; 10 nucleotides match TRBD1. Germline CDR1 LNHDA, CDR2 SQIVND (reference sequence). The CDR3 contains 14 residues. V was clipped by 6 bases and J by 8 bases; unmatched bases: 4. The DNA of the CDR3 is TGTGCCAGTAGCCCGGGACAGGGGCATTCACCCCTCCACTTT. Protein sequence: CASSPGQGHSPLHF.

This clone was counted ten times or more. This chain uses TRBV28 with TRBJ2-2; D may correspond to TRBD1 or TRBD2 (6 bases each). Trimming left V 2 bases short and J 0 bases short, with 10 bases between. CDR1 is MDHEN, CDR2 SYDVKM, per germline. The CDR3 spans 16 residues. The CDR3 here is CASSLVGGSNTGELFF. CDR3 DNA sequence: TGTGCCAGCAGTTTAGTCGGGGGCTCGAACACCGGGGAGCTGTTTTTT.

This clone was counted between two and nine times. CDR3 in amino acids: CASSAWTGVEAFF. CDR3 DNA: TGTGCCAGCAGTGCCTGGACAGGAGTCGAAGCTTTCTTT. The chain combines TRBV25-1 with TRBJ1-1, with TRBD1 matching over 7 bases. The ends lost 4 bases at V and 8 bases at J; junction bases unmatched: 7. Germline V gene lookup returns CDR1 MGHDK and CDR2 SYGVNS. This CDR3 spans 13 amino acids.

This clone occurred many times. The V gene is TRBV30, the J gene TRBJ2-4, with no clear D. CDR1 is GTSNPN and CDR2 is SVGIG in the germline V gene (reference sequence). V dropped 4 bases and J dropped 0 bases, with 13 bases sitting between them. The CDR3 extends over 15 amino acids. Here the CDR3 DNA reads TGTGCCTGGACCACTGGGCCCTTAGCCAAAAACATTCAGTACTTC. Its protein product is CAWTTGPLAKNIQYF.

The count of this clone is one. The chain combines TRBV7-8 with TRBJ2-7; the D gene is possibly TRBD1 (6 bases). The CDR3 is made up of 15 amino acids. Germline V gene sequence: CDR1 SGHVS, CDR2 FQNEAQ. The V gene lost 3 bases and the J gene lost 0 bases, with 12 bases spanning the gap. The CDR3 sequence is CASSFFLQGSYEQYF. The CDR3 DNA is TGTGCCAGCAGCTTTTTCTTACAGGGCTCCTACGAGCAGTACTTC.

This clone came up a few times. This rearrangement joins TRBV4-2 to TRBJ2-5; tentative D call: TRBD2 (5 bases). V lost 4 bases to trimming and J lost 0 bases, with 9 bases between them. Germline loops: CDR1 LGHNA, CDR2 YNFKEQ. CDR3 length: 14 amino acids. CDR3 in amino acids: CASSRVGDQETQYF. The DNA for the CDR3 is TGTGCCAGCAGCCGAGTCGGGGACCAAGAGACCCAGTACTTC.

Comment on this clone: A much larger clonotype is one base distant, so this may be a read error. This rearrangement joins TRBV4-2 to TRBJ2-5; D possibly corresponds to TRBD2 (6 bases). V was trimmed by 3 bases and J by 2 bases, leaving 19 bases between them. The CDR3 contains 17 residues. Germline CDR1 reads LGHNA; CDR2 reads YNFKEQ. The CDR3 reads CASSHVSSGCGQETQYF. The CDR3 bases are TGTGCCAGCAGCCACGTATCCAGCGGGTGTGGGCAAGAGACCCAGTACTTC.

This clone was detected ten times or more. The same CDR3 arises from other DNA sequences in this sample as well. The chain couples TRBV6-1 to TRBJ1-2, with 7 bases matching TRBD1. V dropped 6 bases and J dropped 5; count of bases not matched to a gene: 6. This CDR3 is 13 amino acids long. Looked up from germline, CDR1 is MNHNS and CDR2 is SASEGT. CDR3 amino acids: CASRTGRAYGYTF. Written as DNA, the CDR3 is TGTGCCAGCAGGACAGGGAGGGCTTATGGCTACACCTTC.

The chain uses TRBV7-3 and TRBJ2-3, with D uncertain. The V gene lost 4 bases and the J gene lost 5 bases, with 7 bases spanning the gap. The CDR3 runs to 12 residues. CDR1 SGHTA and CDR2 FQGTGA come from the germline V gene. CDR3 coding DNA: TGTGCCAGCAGCTCATCTGGAGATACGCAGTATTTT. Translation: CASSSSGDTQYF.

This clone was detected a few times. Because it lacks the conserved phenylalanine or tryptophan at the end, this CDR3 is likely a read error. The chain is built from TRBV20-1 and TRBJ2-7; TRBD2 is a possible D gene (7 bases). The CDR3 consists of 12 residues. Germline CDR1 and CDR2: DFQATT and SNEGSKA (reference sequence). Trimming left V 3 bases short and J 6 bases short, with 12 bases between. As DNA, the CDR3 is TGCAGTGCTAGTAGGGGGGGCTCCGAGCAGTACCTC. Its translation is CSASRGGSEQYL.

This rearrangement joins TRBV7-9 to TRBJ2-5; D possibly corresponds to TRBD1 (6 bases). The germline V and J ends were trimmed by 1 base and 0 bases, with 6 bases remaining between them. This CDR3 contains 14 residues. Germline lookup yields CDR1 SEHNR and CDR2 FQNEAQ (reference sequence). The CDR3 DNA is TGTGCCAGCAGCTTAGACAGGGACCAAGAGACCCAGTACTTC. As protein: CASSLDRDQETQYF. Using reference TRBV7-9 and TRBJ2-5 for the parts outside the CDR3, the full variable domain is DTGVSQNPRHKITKRGQNVTFRCDPISEHNRLYWYRQTLGQGPEFLTYFQNEAQLEKSRLLSDRFSAERPKGSFSTLEIQRTEQGDSAMYLCASSLDRDQETQYFGPGTRLLVL.

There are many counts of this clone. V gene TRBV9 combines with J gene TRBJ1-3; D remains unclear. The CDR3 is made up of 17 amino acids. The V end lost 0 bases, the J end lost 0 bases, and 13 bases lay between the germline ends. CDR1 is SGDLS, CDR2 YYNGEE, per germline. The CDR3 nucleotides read TGTGCCAGCAGCGTAGGGTTAGAGCTCTACTCTGGAAACACCATATATTTT. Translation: CASSVGLELYSGNTIYF.

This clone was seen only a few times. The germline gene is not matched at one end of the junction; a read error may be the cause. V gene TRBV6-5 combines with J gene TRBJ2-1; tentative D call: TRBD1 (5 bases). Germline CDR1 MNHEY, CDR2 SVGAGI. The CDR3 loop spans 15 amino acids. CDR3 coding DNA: TGTGCCAGCATTATCTACAGGAGCTCCTACAATGAACAGTTCTTC. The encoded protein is CASIIYRSSYNEQFF.

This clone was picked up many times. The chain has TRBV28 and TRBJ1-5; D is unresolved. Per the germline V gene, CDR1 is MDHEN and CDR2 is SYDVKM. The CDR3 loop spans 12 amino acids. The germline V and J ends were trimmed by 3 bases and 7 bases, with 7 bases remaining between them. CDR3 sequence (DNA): TGTGCCAGCAGTTTGTTGGGACAGCCCCAGCATTTT. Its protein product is CASSLLGQPQHF.